This TCR beta chain was profiled in a study of T cell changes during pregnancy in multiple sclerosis. CDR1 is SGDLS and CDR2 is YYNGEE in the germline V gene. Trimming cost V 2 bases and J 6 bases; bases outside gene matches: 1. This CDR3 contains 15 residues. Measured with immunoSEQ multiplex PCR; TCRdb has only the in-frame clones, and not every one. Of about 41,000 clones listed, about 90% are singletons. This TCR came from a female donor with multiple sclerosis, enrolled in a pregnancy study. The rearrangement joins TRBV9 to TRBJ2-1; 14 bases align to TRBD2. The sample consisted of CD8+ T cells from peripheral blood mononuclear cells, taken in the first trimester of pregnancy. Here the CDR3 DNA reads TGTGCCAGCAGCGTCGGACTAGCGGGGGGCAATGAGCAGTTCTTC. Encoded protein: CASSVGLAGGNEQFF.